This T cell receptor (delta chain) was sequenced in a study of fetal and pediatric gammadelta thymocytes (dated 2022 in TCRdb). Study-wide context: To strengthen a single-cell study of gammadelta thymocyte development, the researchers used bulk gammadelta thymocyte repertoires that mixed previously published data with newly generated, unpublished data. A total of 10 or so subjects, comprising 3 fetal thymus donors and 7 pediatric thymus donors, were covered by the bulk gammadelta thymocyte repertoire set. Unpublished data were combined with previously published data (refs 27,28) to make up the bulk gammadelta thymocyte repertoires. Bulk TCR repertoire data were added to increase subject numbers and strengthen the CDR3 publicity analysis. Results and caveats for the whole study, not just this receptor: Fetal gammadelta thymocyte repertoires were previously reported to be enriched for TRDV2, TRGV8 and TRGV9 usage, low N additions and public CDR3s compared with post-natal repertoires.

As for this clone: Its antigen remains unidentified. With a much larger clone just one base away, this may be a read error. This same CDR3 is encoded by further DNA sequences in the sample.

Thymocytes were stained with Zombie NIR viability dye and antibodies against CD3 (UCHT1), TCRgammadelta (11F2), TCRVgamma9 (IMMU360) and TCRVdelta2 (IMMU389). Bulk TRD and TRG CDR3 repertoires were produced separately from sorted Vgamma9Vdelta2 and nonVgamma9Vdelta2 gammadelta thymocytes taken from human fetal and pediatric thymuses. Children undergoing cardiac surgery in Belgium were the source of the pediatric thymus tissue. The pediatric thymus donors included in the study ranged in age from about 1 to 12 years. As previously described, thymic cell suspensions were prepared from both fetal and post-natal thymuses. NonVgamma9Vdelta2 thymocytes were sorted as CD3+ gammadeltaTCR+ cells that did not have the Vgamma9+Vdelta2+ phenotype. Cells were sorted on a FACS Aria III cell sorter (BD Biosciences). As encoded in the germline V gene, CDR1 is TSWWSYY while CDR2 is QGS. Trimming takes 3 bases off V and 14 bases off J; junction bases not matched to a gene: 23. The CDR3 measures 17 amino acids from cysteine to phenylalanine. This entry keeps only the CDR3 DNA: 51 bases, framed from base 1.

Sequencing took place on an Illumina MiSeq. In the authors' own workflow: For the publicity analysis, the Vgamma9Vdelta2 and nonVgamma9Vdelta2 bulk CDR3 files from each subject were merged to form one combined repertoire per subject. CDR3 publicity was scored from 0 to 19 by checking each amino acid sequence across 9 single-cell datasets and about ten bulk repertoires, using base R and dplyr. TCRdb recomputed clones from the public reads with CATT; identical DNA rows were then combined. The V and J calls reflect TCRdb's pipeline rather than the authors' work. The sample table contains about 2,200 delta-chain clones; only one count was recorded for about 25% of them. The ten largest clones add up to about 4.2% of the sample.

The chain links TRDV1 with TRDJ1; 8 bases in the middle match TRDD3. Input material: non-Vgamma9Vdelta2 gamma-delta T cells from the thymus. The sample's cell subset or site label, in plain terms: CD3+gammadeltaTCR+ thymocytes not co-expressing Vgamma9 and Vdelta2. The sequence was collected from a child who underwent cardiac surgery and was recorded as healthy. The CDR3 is CALGDPIPLLGGIGLIF. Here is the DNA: TGTGCTCTTGGGGACCCAATCCCTTTACTGGGGGGTATAGGACTTATCTTT.